This paragraph reports one T cell receptor (beta chain). Its antigen is unidentified. This record belongs to a study of cytomegalovirus exposure and HLA in healthy donors. Libraries were prepared by immunoSEQ multiplex PCR; TCRdb keeps only in-frame clonotypes and omits some of them. The sample consists of tens of thousands of clones, approximately 96% of them appearing once. The approximately 120-subject validation cohort, separate from the 666-subject first cohort, included the donors. The study, taken as a whole, reports: It was 150 to 200 TCR beta chains that were listed as cytomegalovirus-associated.

Source material: PBMCs. The clonotype comes from a woman between 18 and 29 years old in good health and CMV-seropositive.

DNA for the CDR3: TGTGCCAGCAGAATTACAGGACAGTTCTCCTACGAGCAGTACTTC. Translating gives CASRITGQFSYEQYF. This chain links TRBV27 with TRBJ2-7; a weak D match, TRBD1 (6 bases). Trimming took off 6 bases at V and 0 bases at J, with 15 bases between the two ends. CDR1 is MNHEY, CDR2 SMNVEV, per germline (reference sequence). The CDR3 totals 15 residues.